This T cell receptor (beta chain) was retrieved from a study of CD8 T cells in ankylosing spondylitis. This CDR3 has 16 residues. The germline gives CDR1 SGHRS, CDR2 YFSETQ. The V end was cut by 1 base, the J end by 0 bases, with 10 bases between. Using its own MiXCR run on the 5' RACE reads, TCRdb lists one record per CDR3 protein. The table includes a few hundred thousand distinct CDR3 sequences, more than 9% detected once. Study outcomes and limitations: Reportedly, matched ankylosing spondylitis synovial fluid was significantly enriched for disease-linked clones.

The table lists this clonotype with many counts. Its antigen is not known. This TCR was sampled from a male donor with ankylosing spondylitis or in good health (not recorded which). The sample taken for sequencing was blood, either unsorted or a sorted T cell fraction (not recorded which). The chain uses TRBV5-1 and TRBJ1-4, with D maybe TRBD1 (6 bases). The CDR3 DNA is TGCGCCAGCAGCTTGAGTGGACAGTCAACTAATGAAAAACTGTTTTTT. It encodes CASSLSGQSTNEKLFF. The variable domain in full, completed from reference TRBV5-1 and TRBJ1-4, reads KAGVTQTPRYLIKTRGQQVTLSCSPISGHRSVSWYQQTPGQGLQFLFEYFSETQRNKGNFPGRFSGRQFSNSRSEMNVSTLELGDSALYLCASSLSGQSTNEKLFFGSGTQLSVL.